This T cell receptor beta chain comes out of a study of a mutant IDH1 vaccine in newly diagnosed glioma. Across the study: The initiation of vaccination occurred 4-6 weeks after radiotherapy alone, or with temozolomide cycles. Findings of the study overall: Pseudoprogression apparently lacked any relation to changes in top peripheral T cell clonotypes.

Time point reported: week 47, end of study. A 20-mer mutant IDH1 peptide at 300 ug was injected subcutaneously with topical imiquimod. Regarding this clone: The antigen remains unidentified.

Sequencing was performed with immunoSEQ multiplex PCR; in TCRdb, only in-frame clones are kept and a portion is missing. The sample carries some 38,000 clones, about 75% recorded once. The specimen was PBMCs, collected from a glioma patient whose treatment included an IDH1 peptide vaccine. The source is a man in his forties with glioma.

The CDR3 DNA sequence: TGTGCCAGCAGTTTAGGAGGGCCTTCAGATACGCAGTATTTT. Translating gives CASSLGGPSDTQYF. The rearrangement links TRBV28 to TRBJ2-3; D may be TRBD2 (6 bases). V was clipped by 2 bases and J by 4 bases, with 10 bases between them. The germline V gene encodes CDR1 MDHEN and CDR2 SYDVKM. The CDR3 length is 14 residues.